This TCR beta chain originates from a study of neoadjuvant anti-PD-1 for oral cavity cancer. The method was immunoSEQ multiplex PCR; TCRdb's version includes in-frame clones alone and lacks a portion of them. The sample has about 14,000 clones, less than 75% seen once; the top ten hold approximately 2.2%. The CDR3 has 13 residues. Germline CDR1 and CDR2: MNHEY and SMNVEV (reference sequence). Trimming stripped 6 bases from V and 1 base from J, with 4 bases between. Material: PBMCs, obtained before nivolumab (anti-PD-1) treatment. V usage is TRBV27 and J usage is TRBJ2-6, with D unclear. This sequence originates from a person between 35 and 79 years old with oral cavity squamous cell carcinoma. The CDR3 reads CASRISGANVLTF. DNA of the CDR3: TGTGCCAGCAGGATATCTGGGGCCAACGTCCTGACTTTC.